These 27 T cell receptor beta chains were sequenced from one sample in a study of blood T cell repertoires in COVID-19. Sequencing was performed with immunoSEQ multiplex PCR; in TCRdb, only in-frame clones are kept and a portion is missing. The data contain a few hundred thousand clones, about 82% of them seen just once; the ten biggest clones take up about 1.6%. The sequencing input was peripheral blood. The receptors shown here come from a woman aged 50 to 60 with acute or convalescent COVID-19.

The rearrangement uses TRBV2 and TRBJ1-4; D may be TRBD1 (6 bases). V was pared by 7 bases and J by 8 bases, with 17 bases between. CDR3 length equals 14 residues. The germline CDR1 and CDR2 sequences are SNHLY and FYNNEI. The CDR3 DNA reads as TGTGCCAGCATCTGGCGGGGGGCAGGCGAAAAACTGTTTTTT. Its translation: CASIWRGAGEKLFF. The entire variable domain, with the rest obtained from reference TRBV2 and TRBJ1-4, is as follows: EPEVTQTPSHQVTQMGQEVILRCVPISNHLYFYWYRQILGQKVEFLVSFYNNEISEKSEIFDDQFSVERPDGSNFTLKIRSTKLEDSAMYFCASIWRGAGEKLFFGSGTQLSVL.

The chain links TRBV9 to TRBJ1-4; D gene uncertain. The ends were cut back, 3 bases at V and 8 bases at J, with 17 bases in the middle. Germline CDR1 and CDR2: SGDLS and YYNGEE. The CDR3 consists of 15 residues. CDR3 bases: TGTGCCAGCAGCGCGATGGGCGAAGGAATCGAAAAACTGTTTTTT. Translated: CASSAMGEGIEKLFF.

The chain employs TRBV19 and TRBJ2-2; 15 bases line up with TRBD2. The CDR3 totals 18 residues. With V trimmed by 6 bases and J by 6 bases, 11 bases remained unmatched. Germline values: CDR1 LNHDA, CDR2 SQIVND (reference sequence). CDR3 loop: CASSPGLAGGSFAGELFF. In nucleotides, the CDR3 is TGTGCCAGTAGCCCGGGACTAGCGGGAGGAAGTTTTGCCGGGGAGCTGTTTTTT.

This chain joins TRBV25-1 and TRBJ2-2; D is uncertain. Germline V gene lookup returns CDR1 MGHDK and CDR2 SYGVNS. This CDR3 has 14 residues. Trimming pared 3 bases from V and 2 bases from J, leaving 7 bases between. The CDR3 spells CASSEGINTGELFF. The DNA for the CDR3 is TGTGCCAGCAGTGAGGGCATTAACACCGGGGAGCTGTTTTTT.

The chain recombines TRBV7-9 with TRBJ2-5; weak D call: TRBD1 (5 bases). V was clipped by 1 base and J by 1 base, with 16 bases between them. Germline V lookup: CDR1 SEHNR, CDR2 FQNEAQ (reference sequence). There are 17 residues in the CDR3. CDR3 sequence (DNA): TGTGCCAGCAGCTTAGATAGGGGTGTACGGCTCCAAGAGACCCAGTACTTC. Encoded protein: CASSLDRGVRLQETQYF. The full variable domain, completed using reference TRBV7-9 and TRBJ2-5, is DTGVSQNPRHKITKRGQNVTFRCDPISEHNRLYWYRQTLGQGPEFLTYFQNEAQLEKSRLLSDRFSAERPKGSFSTLEIQRTEQGDSAMYLCASSLDRGVRLQETQYFGPGTRLLVL.

This clone was counted between two and nine times. The rearrangement uses TRBV20-1 and TRBJ2-7; D gene ambiguous. The CDR3 sequence is 14 residues long. The germline V gene encodes CDR1 DFQATT and CDR2 SNEGSKA (reference sequence). Trimming shortened V by 3 bases and J by 4 bases, and 16 bases separated the two germline ends. CDR3 bases: TGCAGTGCTAGTGGTGCGGCGGTCGGGTACGAGCAGTACTTC. It encodes CSASGAAVGYEQYF.

This clone was found a few times. V usage is TRBV5-1 and J usage is TRBJ1-4; D gene unclear. The CDR3 contains 13 residues. Germline lookup yields CDR1 SGHRS and CDR2 YFSETQ. V shed 0 bases and J shed 8 bases, with 8 bases lying between them. CDR3 residues: CASSLEYREKLFF. For the CDR3, the DNA is TGCGCCAGCAGCTTGGAGTACCGGGAAAAACTGTTTTTT.

V gene TRBV2 combines with J gene TRBJ1-6; 9 bases are a match to TRBD1. In germline, CDR1 is SNHLY, CDR2 FYNNEI. With V trimmed by 8 bases and J by 9 bases, 8 bases remained unmatched. The CDR3 consists of 14 residues. The CDR3 loop reads CASQQGAGGSPLHF. The CDR3 DNA reads TGTGCCAGCCAACAGGGGGCTGGGGGTTCACCCCTCCACTTT.

The rearrangement uses TRBV18 and TRBJ1-1, with unresolved D. V was shortened by 7 bases and J by 1 base, with 10 bases between the two germline ends. Per the germline V gene, CDR1 is KGHSH and CDR2 is LQKENI. The CDR3 extends over 13 amino acids. This CDR3 reads CASYVRGNTEAFF. The CDR3 DNA reads TGTGCCAGCTATGTTCGAGGGAACACTGAAGCTTTCTTT.

The V call is TRBV18, the J call TRBJ2-7, with 7 bases aligning to TRBD1. The CDR3 is made up of 14 amino acids. J was trimmed by 4 bases and V by 6 bases; bases with no gene match: 9. The germline V gene encodes CDR1 KGHSH and CDR2 LQKENI. The CDR3 region has the DNA TGTGCCAGCTCCACAACAGGGGAACCTTACGAGCAGTACTTC. This encodes CASSTTGEPYEQYF.

The rearrangement links TRBV15 to TRBJ2-7; 9 bases are shared with TRBD1. This CDR3 has 15 residues. Germline CDR1 reads LNHNV; CDR2 reads YYDKDF (reference sequence). V trimming: 7 bases; J trimming: 3 bases; junction bases outside the gene matches: 10. In DNA form, the CDR3 reads TGTGCCACCAACCGTAAGGGGGGACAGGGCTACGAGCAGTACTTC. Protein sequence: CATNRKGGQGYEQYF.

V and J are TRBV28 and TRBJ2-7, with 7 bases matching TRBD1. The CDR3 has 14 residues. In germline, CDR1 is MDHEN, CDR2 SYDVKM. V was pared by 8 bases and J by 2 bases, with 9 bases of the junction left unmatched. CDR3 protein: CASYRQGRTYEQYF. The CDR3 nucleotides read TGTGCCAGCTACCGACAGGGTCGCACCTACGAGCAGTACTTC. Using reference TRBV28 and TRBJ2-7 for the parts outside the CDR3, the full variable domain is DVKVTQSSRYLVKRTGEKVFLECVQDMDHENMFWYRQDPGLGLRLIYFSYDVKMKEKGDIPEGYSVSREKKERFSLILESASTNQTSMYLCASYRQGRTYEQYFGPGTRLTVT.

J is TRBJ1-6 and V is TRBV27, with D possibly matching TRBD1 (5 bases). This CDR3 has 14 amino acids. Germline V gives CDR1 MNHEY, CDR2 SMNVEV (reference sequence). V was pared by 2 bases and J by 11 bases, with 13 bases between. The CDR3 sequence: CASSLVGIGAPLHF. The DNA of the CDR3 is TGTGCCAGCAGTTTAGTGGGTATAGGGGCACCCCTCCACTTT.

The V gene is TRBV18, the J gene TRBJ1-2, with 8 bases aligning to TRBD1. The CDR3 length is 14 residues. V gave up 1 base and J gave up 6 bases; unmatched junction bases: 4. Germline assignment: CDR1 KGHSH and CDR2 LQKENI. The CDR3, as DNA: TGTGCCAGCTCACCACGGACAGGGTCTGATGGCTACACCTTC. It codes for CASSPRTGSDGYTF.

This chain uses TRBV24-1 with TRBJ2-1; 12 bases are a match to TRBD1. CDR3 size: 16 residues. The trim removed 6 bases at V and 7 bases at J, leaving 9 bases unmatched. CDR1 is KGHDR, CDR2 SFDVKD, per germline. The CDR3 bases are TGTGCCACCAGTAGATTTGGGGGACAGGGGGCTAATGAGCAGTTCTTC. Translation gives CATSRFGGQGANEQFF.

V and J are TRBV20-1 and TRBJ2-1; 7 nucleotides match TRBD2. The length of the CDR3 is 15 residues. V shed 3 bases, J shed 9 bases, and the junction held 14 bases outside the gene matches. Germline values: CDR1 DFQATT, CDR2 SNEGSKA (reference sequence). CDR3 loop: CSASGGSFPGGEQFF. CDR3 nucleotides: TGCAGTGCTAGTGGCGGGAGTTTCCCGGGGGGTGAGCAGTTCTTC.

CDR3 sequence reads: CASSVGISGADTQYF. CDR3 in DNA: TGTGCCAGCAGCGTAGGCATTAGCGGGGCAGATACGCAGTATTTT. The chain joins TRBV9 to TRBJ2-3; 8 bases are shared with TRBD2. Germline V lookup: CDR1 SGDLS, CDR2 YYNGEE. V shed 0 bases and J 4 bases; nucleotides not matched to a gene: 4. This CDR3 comprises 15 residues.

The chain links TRBV2 to TRBJ1-2; the D is unclear. Trimming shortened V by 8 bases and J by 4 bases, and 8 bases separated the two germline ends. From germline, CDR1 is SNHLY and CDR2 FYNNEI. This CDR3 has 11 amino acids. Written as DNA, the CDR3 is TGTGCCAGCGAGGAATCCTATGGCTACACCTTC. It specifies CASEESYGYTF.

This chain links TRBV5-1 with TRBJ2-7, with 9 bases fitting TRBD2. With V trimmed by 4 bases and J by 1 base, 9 bases remained unmatched. The CDR3 is 16 residues long. The germline V gene encodes CDR1 SGHRS and CDR2 YFSETQ. CDR3 nucleotides: TGCGCCAGCAGCCCTCGTTCTAGCGGGGTATCCTACGAGCAGTACTTC. Translated: CASSPRSSGVSYEQYF.

The chain is built from TRBV3-1 (or the pseudogene TRBV3-2) and TRBJ2-1; D remains unclear. Germline V gives CDR1 LGHDT, CDR2 YNNKEL (reference sequence). V was clipped by 3 bases and J by 15 bases, with 21 bases between them. The CDR3 runs to 14 residues. The CDR3 is CASSQGRSALVRFF. In DNA, the CDR3 is TGTGCCAGCAGCCAGGGCAGGTCCGCCTTGGTTCGGTTCTTC.

This chain joins TRBV6-6 and TRBJ1-4, with D possibly being TRBD1 (6 bases). Germline CDR1 MNHNY, CDR2 SVGAGI (reference sequence). This CDR3 is 13 amino acids long. The ends were cut back, 7 bases at V and 8 bases at J, with 14 bases in the middle. For the CDR3, the DNA is TGTGCCAGCATCGCCGCAGGGGACGAAAAACTGTTTTTT. Translation gives CASIAAGDEKLFF.

V is TRBV9 and J is TRBJ2-1, with D possibly being TRBD1 (5 bases). The CDR3 spans 13 residues. The ends were cut back, 7 bases at V and 0 bases at J, with 8 bases in the middle. The germline gives CDR1 SGDLS, CDR2 YYNGEE. The CDR3 DNA sequence: TGTGCCAGCGCAAGGGGCTCCTACAATGAGCAGTTCTTC. Translating gives CASARGSYNEQFF.

The rearrangement links TRBV10-1 to TRBJ2-7; D perhaps matches TRBD1 (6 bases). Germline V gene sequence: CDR1 WNHNN, CDR2 SYGVQD (reference sequence). This CDR3 has 18 amino acids. The V and J ends lost 0 bases and 4 bases respectively, with 22 bases between them. CDR3 region: CASSESTGTKLGRYEQYF. The CDR3 DNA is TGCGCCAGCAGTGAGTCTACAGGGACGAAGCTTGGTAGGTACGAGCAGTACTTC.

The chain has TRBV10-3 and TRBJ1-4; maybe TRBD1 (5 bases). The germline V gene has CDR1 ENHRY and CDR2 SYGVKD. Trimming left V 2 bases short and J 2 bases short, with 12 bases between. The CDR3 sequence is 16 residues long. In DNA form, the CDR3 reads TGTGCCATCAGTGAGGAGGCAGGGAGGACTAATGAAAAACTGTTTTTT. It codes for CAISEEAGRTNEKLFF.

This sequence joins TRBV7-3 and TRBJ2-1; 10 nucleotides align to TRBD2. Looked up from germline, CDR1 is SGHTA and CDR2 is FQGTGA. CDR3 length equals 15 residues. V lost 6 bases and J lost 3; bases outside the gene matches: 5. The DNA for the CDR3 is TGTGCCAGCAGTTCCGGGACTAGCGTCTACAATGAGCAGTTCTTC. Translation gives CASSSGTSVYNEQFF.

This rearrangement joins TRBV5-1 to TRBJ2-7; perhaps TRBD2 as D (6 bases). Germline CDR1 reads SGHRS; CDR2 reads YFSETQ. Trimming removed 6 bases from V and 0 bases from J, with 13 bases in between. The CDR3 covers 14 residues. For the CDR3, the DNA is TGCGCCAGCATGGATAGCGGCAGCTCCTACGAGCAGTACTTC. Its translation: CASMDSGSSYEQYF. Drawing the rest from reference TRBV5-1 and TRBJ2-7, the complete variable domain is KAGVTQTPRYLIKTRGQQVTLSCSPISGHRSVSWYQQTPGQGLQFLFEYFSETQRNKGNFPGRFSGRQFSNSRSEMNVSTLELGDSALYLCASMDSGSSYEQYFGPGTRLTVT.

The V and J genes are TRBV11-1 and TRBJ2-5; TRBD2 aligns across 7 bases. Germline CDR1 reads SGHAT; CDR2 reads FQDESV (reference sequence). J was trimmed by 4 bases and V by 4 bases; bases with no gene match: 6. The CDR3 spans 14 residues. The CDR3 coding sequence is TGTGCCAGCAGCTCCGTGAGCGGGGCAGAGACCCAGTACTTC. This encodes CASSSVSGAETQYF. The full variable domain, completed using reference TRBV11-1 and TRBJ2-5, is EAEVAQSPRYKITEKSQAVAFWCDPISGHATLYWYRQILGQGPELLVQFQDESVVDDSQLPKDRFSAERLKGVDSTLKIQPAELGDSAMYLCASSSVSGAETQYFGPGTRLLVL.